This entry describes one TCR beta chain. Alongside a J-beta primer mix, a sample-barcoded 5' primer served in a second PCR lasting about 6 to 11 cycles. TCRdb re-called the 5' RACE reads with MiXCR, one entry per CDR3 protein. Of over 750,000 distinct CDR3 sequences listed, roughly 25% are singletons. The data derive from a study of blood T cells in healthy people across ages. Those donating, healthy Caucasian individuals from Russia, were aged about 6 to 100. The same sample was also studied in work on T cells of mothers and their children. This second study notes: Slightly higher but non-significant overlap marked related mother-child pairs versus unrelated pairs.

The origin of this receptor is a boy aged 10-17 years in good health. Sequenced: blood.

The DNA of the CDR3 is TGTGCCAGCAGTTACTCCTTGGGAGGGGGCTTTGATCAGCCCCAGCATTTT. This encodes CASSYSLGGGFDQPQHF. The chain is built from TRBV6-2 or TRBV6-3 and TRBJ1-5, with 7 bases that match TRBD1. The junction had 10 bases not matched to a gene; V was cut back by 0 bases and J by 5 bases. The CDR3 sequence is 17 residues long. CDR1 is MNHEY, CDR2 SVGEGT, per germline.